Below, 32 T cell receptor beta chains from the same sample are listed, as sequenced in a study of vaccination and CD4 T cells after COVID-19. These receptors have no identified antigens. The sample's treatment: roughly 10-day PBMC culture with coronavirus spike peptide pools or control peptides (ViraFEST assay). With the Oncomine TCR Beta short-read assay, DNA from cultured CD4+ T cells was sequenced. MiXCR, applied by TCRdb to the PCR reads, yields one record per CDR3 protein. The data show 9,500 to 15,000 distinct CDR3 sequences, approximately 50% seen once. The sequenced sample consisted of CD4+ T cells from blood, cultured in vitro. Source of these receptors: a human donor who had recovered from COVID-19.

This clonotype has a handful of counts. The V and J genes are TRBV7-2 and TRBJ2-1; unclear D gene. The length of the CDR3 is 12 residues. The germline gives CDR1 SGHTA, CDR2 FQGNSA. V was clipped by 5 bases and J by 7 bases, with 9 bases between them. The CDR3 DNA is TGTGCCAGCAGCCCCCTTGGAAATGAGCAGTTCTTC. It codes for CASSPLGNEQFF.

A few counts support this clonotype. The V and J genes are TRBV2 and TRBJ1-3, with D perhaps matching TRBD1 (5 bases). Germline assignment: CDR1 SNHLY and CDR2 FYNNEI. The CDR3 has 16 amino acids. Trimming took 7 bases from V and 0 from J, leaving 16 bases between them. The CDR3 protein is CASIGTEGVSGNTIYF. CDR3 sequence (DNA): TGTGCCAGCATTGGGACGGAAGGTGTCTCTGGAAACACCATATATTTT.

The genes are TRBV27 and TRBJ2-1, with 10 bases that match TRBD2. After removal of 3 bases from V and 0 bases from J, the junction contained 8 bases not matched to a gene. The CDR3 runs 18 residues. CDR1 and CDR2 (germline): MNHEY, SMNVEV (reference sequence). The DNA of the CDR3 is TGTGCCAGCAGTTTCCCAGCGGGAGGGTCCTGCTCCTACAATGAGCAGTTCTTC. Amino acids: CASSFPAGGSCSYNEQFF.

This chain joins TRBV28 and TRBJ1-3; D not resolved. This CDR3 spans 13 amino acids. The ends were cut back, 8 bases at V and 0 bases at J, with 8 bases in the middle. Germline values: CDR1 MDHEN, CDR2 SYDVKM. CDR3 loop: CASGRISGNTIYF. CDR3 in DNA: TGTGCCAGCGGACGGATCTCTGGAAACACCATATATTTT.

The chain links TRBV19 to TRBJ2-1; 8 nucleotides align to TRBD2. CDR1 is LNHDA, CDR2 SQIVND, per germline (reference sequence). The CDR3 length is 15 residues. J was trimmed by 8 bases and V by 3 bases; bases with no gene match: 9. The CDR3, as DNA: TGTGCCAGTAGTATTTCTAGCGGGTGGGGCGATGAGCAGTTCTTC. The encoded protein is CASSISSGWGDEQFF.

The chain links TRBV7-6 to TRBJ1-6; D may be TRBD1 (5 bases). V dropped 7 bases and J dropped 8 bases, with 15 bases sitting between them. In germline, CDR1 is SGHVS, CDR2 FNYEAQ. This CDR3 has 14 residues. This CDR3 reads CASKVGPGDSPLHF. CDR3 bases: TGTGCCAGCAAGGTCGGGCCGGGGGATTCACCCCTCCACTTT.

This clonotype was observed a few times. The rearrangement links TRBV24-1 to TRBJ2-3; D may be TRBD1 or TRBD2 (5 bases each). The ends were cut back, 5 bases at V and 2 bases at J, with 13 bases in the middle. The germline V gene has CDR1 KGHDR and CDR2 SFDVKD. The CDR3 consists of 15 residues. Here the CDR3 DNA reads TGTGCCACCAGTGTCGAGGGGTCAACCACAGATACGCAGTATTTT. As protein: CATSVEGSTTDTQYF.

CDR3 region: CASSAQQGLNSPLHF. CDR3 nucleotide sequence: TGTGCCAGCAGCGCCCAACAGGGACTTAATTCACCCCTCCACTTT. V gene TRBV5-5 combines with J gene TRBJ1-6, with D perhaps matching TRBD1 (6 bases). Germline assignment: CDR1 SGHKS and CDR2 YYEKEE (reference sequence). V gave up 4 bases and J gave up 6 bases, with 14 bases separating them. The CDR3 consists of 15 residues.

The sample holds a few counts of this clonotype. The chain couples TRBV6-5 to TRBJ2-5, with D maybe TRBD1 (6 bases). The V end was cut by 4 bases, the J end by 0 bases, with 9 bases between. The germline V gene has CDR1 MNHEY and CDR2 SVGAGI. This CDR3 is built from 14 residues. In nucleotides, the CDR3 is TGTGCCAGCAGTTGGACAGTTTACCAAGAGACCCAGTACTTC. This translates into CASSWTVYQETQYF.

This clonotype turned up a few times. The gene calls are TRBV24-1 and TRBJ2-5; possibly TRBD2 for D (5 bases). Germline CDR1 and CDR2: KGHDR and SFDVKD. The V end was cut by 3 bases, the J end by 7 bases, with 11 bases between. This CDR3 is built from 13 residues. CDR3 nucleotide sequence: TGTGCCACCAGTGATCCAGCGGCGGGGACCCAGTACTTC. It specifies CATSDPAAGTQYF.

The chain couples TRBV6-2 or TRBV6-3 to TRBJ2-7; 11 bases line up with TRBD2. V dropped 7 bases and J dropped 5; count of bases not matched to a gene: 10. There are 15 residues in the CDR3. Germline CDR1 and CDR2: MNHEY and SVGEGT. The CDR3 region is CASNQDSGRANEQYF. CDR3 DNA sequence: TGTGCCAGCAATCAAGATAGCGGGAGGGCAAACGAGCAGTACTTC.

The chain recombines TRBV6-5 with TRBJ1-6; 12 nucleotides align to TRBD1. The V gene's germline CDR1 is MNHEY and CDR2 SVGAGI. This CDR3 contains 19 residues. J gave up 4 bases and V 2 bases, and 9 bases lay outside the gene matches. CDR3 coding DNA: TGTGCCAGCAGTTACCCCCGGGACAGGGGGCTAGGTTATAATTCACCCCTCCACTTT. Translating gives CASSYPRDRGLGYNSPLHF.

The chain uses TRBV18 and TRBJ1-2, with 8 bases aligning to TRBD1. Germline trimming cut 3 bases from V and 7 bases from J; bases unmatched to any gene: 7. The CDR3 is 14 amino acids. Germline CDR1 reads KGHSH; CDR2 reads LQKENI. The CDR3 loop reads CASSPDRGLGGYTF. The CDR3 region has the DNA TGTGCCAGCTCACCCGACAGGGGATTGGGTGGCTACACCTTC.

This clonotype was seen only a few times. The V and J genes are TRBV7-9 and TRBJ2-3, with 8 bases identical to TRBD1. The CDR3 has 16 amino acids. V lost 1 base, J lost 0 bases, and 3 bases stayed unmatched. Germline values: CDR1 SEHNR, CDR2 FQNEAQ (reference sequence). CDR3 nucleotides: TGTGCCAGCAGCTTAGGGACAGGGACTAGCACAGATACGCAGTATTTT. It codes for CASSLGTGTSTDTQYF.

J is TRBJ1-2 and V is TRBV24-1; 8 bases line up with TRBD1. The V gene end was trimmed by 5 bases and the J gene end by 5 bases; junction bases not matched to a gene: 9. CDR3 length equals 15 residues. Germline-derived CDR1 and CDR2 are KGHDR and SFDVKD. CDR3 bases: TGTGCCACCAGTGCTCCCGGACAGGGACCATATGGCTACACCTTC. It yields the protein CATSAPGQGPYGYTF.

The table lists this clonotype with a few counts. This chain uses TRBV20-1 with TRBJ1-1; tentatively, D is TRBD1 (5 bases). The CDR3 length is 14 residues. The V and J ends lost 0 bases and 6 bases respectively, with 14 bases between them. Germline CDR1 DFQATT, CDR2 SNEGSKA (reference sequence). The CDR3 DNA reads TGCAGTGCTAGAGACCCAAGGCGGGGGGCTGAAGCTTTCTTT. Amino acid sequence: CSARDPRRGAEAFF.

This clonotype has just a few counts. J is TRBJ1-2 and V is TRBV12-3 or TRBV12-4; D not certain. The CDR3 extends over 12 amino acids. The V end was cut by 2 bases, the J end by 1 base, with 2 bases between. Here the CDR3 reads CASSLHNYGYTF. In DNA, the CDR3 is TGTGCCAGCAGTTTACATAACTATGGCTACACCTTC.

This chain uses TRBV7-2 with TRBJ2-3; 9 bases fit TRBD2. Germline-derived CDR1 and CDR2 are SGHTA and FQGNSA. This CDR3 comprises 19 residues. V gave up 1 base and J gave up 3 bases; unmatched junction bases: 14. CDR3 sequence: CASSLDRPSGARVTDTQYF. CDR3 nucleotide sequence: TGTGCCAGCAGCTTAGATAGGCCTAGCGGGGCCCGCGTAACAGATACGCAGTATTTT.

CDR3 sequence reads: CASSSRLASTDTQYF. In DNA form, the CDR3 reads TGTGCCAGCAGTTCCAGACTAGCTAGCACAGATACGCAGTATTTT. The V call is TRBV12-3 or TRBV12-4, the J call TRBJ2-3; 7 nucleotides match TRBD2. The CDR3 length is 15 residues. J lost 0 bases, V lost 4 bases, and 4 bases had no gene match.

This clonotype has more than one count but fewer than ten. This chain joins TRBV6-1 and TRBJ1-3; 7 nucleotides align to TRBD1. CDR1 MNHNS and CDR2 SASEGT come from the germline V gene. Trimming took 6 bases from V and 5 from J; bases not matched to a gene: 13. This CDR3 has 16 amino acids. For the CDR3, the DNA is TGTGCCAGCAGCCTACCCGAGACAGGGAGAAGAAACACCATATATTTT. It yields the protein CASSLPETGRRNTIYF.

The chain has TRBV7-3 and TRBJ2-3; D is unresolved. The germline V gene encodes CDR1 SGHTA and CDR2 FQGTGA. Trimming left V 4 bases short and J 6 bases short, with 5 bases between. The CDR3 has 11 residues. In nucleotides, the CDR3 is TGTGCCAGCAGCTACGGGGATACGCAGTATTTT. As protein: CASSYGDTQYF. Full variable domain (outside the CDR3, taken from reference TRBV7-3 and TRBJ2-3): GAGVSQTPSNKVTEKGKYVELRCDPISGHTALYWYRQSLGQGPEFLIYFQGTGAADDSGLPNDRFFAVRPEGSVSTLKIQRTERGDSAVYLCASSYGDTQYFGPGTRLTVL.

This chain uses TRBV20-1 with TRBJ2-7; the match to TRBD2 covers 10 bases. The V segment lost 6 bases and the J segment 0 bases; nucleotides outside the gene matches: 5. Per the germline V gene, CDR1 is DFQATT and CDR2 is SNEGSKA (reference sequence). The length of the CDR3 is 14 residues. CDR3 amino acids: CSAPPSGSSYEQYF. The DNA of the CDR3 is TGCAGTGCACCTCCTAGCGGGAGCTCCTACGAGCAGTACTTC.

The rearrangement uses TRBV7-8 and TRBJ2-5, with D uncertain. In germline, CDR1 is SGHVS, CDR2 FQNEAQ. The CDR3 is made up of 14 amino acids. V was shortened by 5 bases and J by 5 bases, with 15 bases between the two germline ends. CDR3 residues: CASSQERIGETQYF. Written as DNA, the CDR3 is TGTGCCAGCAGCCAAGAAAGGATTGGGGAGACCCAGTACTTC.

The genes are TRBV2 and TRBJ2-1; 7 bases fit TRBD2. Germline V lookup: CDR1 SNHLY, CDR2 FYNNEI. This CDR3 has 13 residues. V gave up 7 bases and J gave up 6 bases; unmatched junction bases: 6. The CDR3 bases are TGTGCCAGCAACCCGACTAGCTTCAATGAGCAGTTCTTC. Translation: CASNPTSFNEQFF.

The rearrangement uses TRBV15 and TRBJ1-4, with D tentatively TRBD1 (6 bases). Germline CDR1 is LNHNV and CDR2 is YYDKDF (reference sequence). The V gene lost 1 base and the J gene lost 7 bases, with 22 bases spanning the gap. CDR3 length: 18 residues. CDR3 sequence (DNA): TGTGCCACCAGCAGAGTATCCCTCACAGGGCGGGTTGGTGAAAAACTGTTTTTT. It codes for CATSRVSLTGRVGEKLFF.

The rearrangement uses TRBV7-2 and TRBJ1-1, with TRBD1 identical over 7 bases. Germline lookup yields CDR1 SGHTA and CDR2 FQGNSA. Unmatched junction bases numbered 5, after V lost 5 bases and J lost 2 bases. The CDR3 contains 14 residues. The CDR3 DNA is TGTGCCAGCAGCCAGGGACAGTACAACACTGAAGCTTTCTTT. Translated, it gives CASSQGQYNTEAFF.

Sample share makes this clonotype medium-sized. The chain combines TRBV6-2 or TRBV6-3 with TRBJ1-2; 8 nucleotides match TRBD1. CDR1 MNHEY and CDR2 SVGEGT come from the germline V gene. V dropped 6 bases and J dropped 5; count of bases not matched to a gene: 5. The CDR3 loop spans 13 amino acids. The CDR3 protein is CASRMTGEYGYTF. CDR3 bases: TGTGCCAGCAGGATGACAGGGGAATATGGCTACACCTTC.

The gene calls are TRBV21-1 and TRBJ2-4; the table's D call, TRBD2, was not checked against the DNA. TRBV21-1 is a listed pseudogene. The CDR3 is made up of 12 amino acids. The CDR3: CASSKEETRQYF. The CDR3 DNA reads as TGTGCCAGCAGCAAAGAGGAGACTAGGCAGTACTTC.

This clonotype occurred a few times. The rearrangement uses TRBV7-6 and TRBJ1-5; D gene ambiguous. The CDR3 covers 19 residues. Germline V gene lookup returns CDR1 SGHVS and CDR2 FNYEAQ. V was pared by 1 base and J by 1 base, with 20 bases between. Here the CDR3 DNA reads TGTGCCAGCAGCTTAGGCTCGGGAGCCCGCCCTGGGAGCAATCAGCCCCAGCATTTT. Translated, it gives CASSLGSGARPGSNQPQHF.

The chain joins TRBV4-1 to TRBJ2-1; 8 bases are shared with TRBD2. Unmatched junction bases numbered 13, after V lost 3 bases and J lost 0 bases. Germline V lookup: CDR1 MGHRA, CDR2 YSYEKL. The CDR3 loop spans 19 amino acids. CDR3 sequence reads: CASSHGGVVRTYSYNEQFF. CDR3 sequence (DNA): TGCGCCAGCAGCCACGGGGGGGTCGTTCGAACGTACTCCTACAATGAGCAGTTCTTC.

This clonotype was picked up a small number of times. The chain joins TRBV19 to TRBJ1-5; D might be TRBD1 (5 bases). Germline CDR1 reads LNHDA; CDR2 reads SQIVND (reference sequence). Trimming shortened V by 1 base and J by 4 bases, and 14 bases separated the two germline ends. The CDR3 has 16 residues. CDR3 region: CASSIATGDSNQPQHF. In DNA, the CDR3 is TGTGCCAGTAGTATAGCCACGGGGGACTCTAATCAGCCCCAGCATTTT.

The chain carries TRBV11-2 and TRBJ1-6, with 9 nucleotides matching TRBD1. J lost 0 bases, V lost 0 bases, and 12 bases had no gene match. The CDR3 loop spans 21 amino acids. Germline V gene sequence: CDR1 SGHAT, CDR2 FQNNGV. The DNA of the CDR3 is TGTGCCAGCAGCTTAGAAGGCGGTATCGGGACAGGGAGCTCCTATAATTCACCCCTCCACTTT. Protein: CASSLEGGIGTGSSYNSPLHF.